This record looks at one T cell receptor beta chain sequence and its context. Total RNA was extracted at no less than 6 micrograms per sample. This sample was taken from a study of blood T cells in healthy people across ages. It was with a sample-barcoded 5' primer and a J-beta primer mix that a second PCR of roughly 7 to 11 cycles was run. A single record per CDR3 protein comes from TCRdb applying MiXCR to the 5' RACE reads. Found here are 980,000 or so distinct CDR3 sequences, around 49% of them singletons; the top ten hold 10% to 15%. The CDR3 spans 15 residues. Germline V gene sequence: CDR1 SNHLY, CDR2 FYNNEI. Between the trimmed V and J ends, which lost 4 bases and 2 bases, there was a span of 14 bases.

The clonotype comes from a man aged 25 to 40 in good health. The chain recombines TRBV2 with TRBJ1-2; a possible D gene is TRBD1 (5 bases). Sequenced sample: blood. The CDR3 loop reads CASSVGPGVNYGYTF. The CDR3 nucleotides are TGTGCCAGCAGTGTCGGACCGGGGGTGAACTATGGCTACACCTTC.